This TCR beta chain comes out of a study of cytomegalovirus exposure and HLA in healthy donors (dated by TCRdb to about 2017). For context, the study as a whole: The 550 to 750 repertoires of the first cohort and the 95 to 150 validation repertoires were produced on the same platform, according to a later analysis. The aim of the study was to test whether cataloging public T cell receptors could identify signatures of past pathogen exposure. To predict cytomegalovirus infection status, the study combined high-throughput TCR immunosequencing, statistical association of individual TCRs with disease status, and machine learning. In addition to the first cohort of hundreds of subjects, a separate validation cohort of over 90 different subjects was used.

Results the study describes overall, beyond this receptor: A later analysis found that TCRs clustered in the first cohort also tended to co-occur in the approximately 120 validation repertoires, with approximately 94% of cluster scores above 0. The authors suggested that the approach could potentially be generalized to other disease states and immunological phenotypes. A few of the identified cytomegalovirus-associated TCR beta chains were confirmed in vitro to be specific for cytomegalovirus antigens. While some public TCRs were present in many individuals, most TCR sequences turned up only very rarely across donors. The classifier was reported to diagnose cytomegalovirus status with high specificity and sensitivity in both the original cohort and the validation cohort. The validation cohort had no HLA typing available for a later analysis, so co-occurrence within that cohort was assessed over all 130 or so repertoires. In the study, about 150 TCR beta chains were listed as associated with cytomegalovirus.

Libraries were prepared through the immunoSEQ multiplex PCR assay. As for the authors' bioinformatics: A statistical classification framework was built for diagnosing cytomegalovirus status from the catalog of TCR beta chain sequences. The table was pulled from immuneACCESS by TCRdb, which kept in-frame rearrangements only. Such tables lose some clones; where checked, under half of the loss comes from unresolved V genes, and the rest has no known cause. V and J calls and clone size are those listed in that table; D and trimming were worked out from the DNA. The sample profile shows hundreds of thousands of clones; roughly nine tenths of them were found once. The ten largest make up around 13% of the sample. Including cysteine and phenylalanine, the CDR3 has 18 amino acids. Of the read, only the CDR3 DNA is kept; its 54 bases are in frame from base 1. Taken from the germline V gene, the CDR1 and CDR2 loops are MGHRA and YSYEKL. Trimming leaves V shorter by 1 base and J shorter by 0 bases, with the junction holding 5 bases beyond the gene matches.

Donors formed part of the validation cohort, which comprised about 130 subjects and was distinct from the first cohort of 550 to 850 subjects. Concerning this clone itself: No cognate antigen has been identified for it. Per-nucleotide qualities are absent, and no much larger clonotype sits a single base away.

The material sequenced was PBMCs. In this chain, TRBV4-1 is recombined with TRBJ2-6, with 8 bases aligning to TRBD1. This TCR was recovered from a man aged 18 to 35 in good health and CMV-seropositive. This receptor has the CDR3 CASSQVDRGLSGANVLTF. The nucleotide sequence is TGCGCCAGCAGCCAAGTCGACAGGGGCCTCTCTGGGGCCAACGTCCTGACTTTC.